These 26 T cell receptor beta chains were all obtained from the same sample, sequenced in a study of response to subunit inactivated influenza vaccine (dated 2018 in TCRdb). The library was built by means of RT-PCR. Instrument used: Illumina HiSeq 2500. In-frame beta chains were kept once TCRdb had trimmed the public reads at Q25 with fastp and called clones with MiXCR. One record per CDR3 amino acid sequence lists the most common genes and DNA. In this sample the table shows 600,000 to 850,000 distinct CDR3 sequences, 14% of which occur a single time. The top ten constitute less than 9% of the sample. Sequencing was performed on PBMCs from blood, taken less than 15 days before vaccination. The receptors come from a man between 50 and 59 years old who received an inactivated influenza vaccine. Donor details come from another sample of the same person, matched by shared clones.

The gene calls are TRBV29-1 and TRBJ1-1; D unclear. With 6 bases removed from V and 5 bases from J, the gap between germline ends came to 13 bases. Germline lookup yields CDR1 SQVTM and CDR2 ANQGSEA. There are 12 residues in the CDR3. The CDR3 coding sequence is TGCAGCGTGTGGAGGACCGGAACTGAAGCTTTCTTT. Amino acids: CSVWRTGTEAFF.

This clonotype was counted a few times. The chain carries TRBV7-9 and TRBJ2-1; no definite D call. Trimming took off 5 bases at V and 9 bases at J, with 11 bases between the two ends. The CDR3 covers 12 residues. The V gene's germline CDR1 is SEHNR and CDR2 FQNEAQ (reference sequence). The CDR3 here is CASSGIGSEQFF. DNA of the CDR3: TGTGCCAGCAGCGGTATTGGCAGTGAGCAGTTCTTC.

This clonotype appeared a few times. The CDR3 is CASSSGLAGGVNEQFF. The CDR3 nucleotides are TGTGCCAGCAGTTCCGGACTAGCGGGAGGGGTCAATGAGCAGTTCTTC. This chain connects TRBV12-3 or TRBV12-4 to TRBJ2-1; 15 bases map to TRBD2. V gave up 4 bases and J gave up 6 bases; unmatched junction bases: 4. This CDR3 is 16 amino acids long.

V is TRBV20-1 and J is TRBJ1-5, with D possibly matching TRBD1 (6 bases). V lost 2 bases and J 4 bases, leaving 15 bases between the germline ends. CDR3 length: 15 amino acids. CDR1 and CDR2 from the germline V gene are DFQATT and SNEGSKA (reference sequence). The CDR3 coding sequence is TGCAGTGCTAGACTCCCGGGGGCGCGGAATCAGCCCCAGCATTTT. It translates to CSARLPGARNQPQHF.

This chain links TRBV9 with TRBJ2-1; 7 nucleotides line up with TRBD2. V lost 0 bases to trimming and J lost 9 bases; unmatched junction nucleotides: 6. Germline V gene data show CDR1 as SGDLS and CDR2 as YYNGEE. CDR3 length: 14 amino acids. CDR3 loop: CASSVEASGIEQFF. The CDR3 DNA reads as TGTGCCAGCAGCGTAGAGGCTAGCGGAATTGAGCAGTTCTTC.

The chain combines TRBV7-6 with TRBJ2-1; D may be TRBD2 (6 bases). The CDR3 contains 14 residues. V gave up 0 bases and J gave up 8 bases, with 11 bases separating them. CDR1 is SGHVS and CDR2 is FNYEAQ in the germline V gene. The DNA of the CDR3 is TGTGCCAGCAGCTTAGCGAGTTCGGGGGATGAGCAGTTCTTC. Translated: CASSLASSGDEQFF.

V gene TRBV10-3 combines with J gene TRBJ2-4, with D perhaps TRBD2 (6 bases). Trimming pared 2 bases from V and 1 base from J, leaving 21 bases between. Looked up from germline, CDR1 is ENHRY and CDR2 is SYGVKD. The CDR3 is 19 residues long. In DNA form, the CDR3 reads TGTGCCATCAGTGAGACCCCGGGACTTGGCAAGGAGGCCAAAAACATTCAGTACTTC. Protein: CAISETPGLGKEAKNIQYF.

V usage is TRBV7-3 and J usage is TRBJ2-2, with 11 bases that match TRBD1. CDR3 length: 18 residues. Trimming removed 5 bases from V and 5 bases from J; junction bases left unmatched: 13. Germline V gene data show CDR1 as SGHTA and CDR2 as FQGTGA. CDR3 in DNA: TGTGCCAGCAGCCTCACCCCCGGGACAGGGGGTGGGACCGGGGAGCTGTTTTTT. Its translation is CASSLTPGTGGGTGELFF.

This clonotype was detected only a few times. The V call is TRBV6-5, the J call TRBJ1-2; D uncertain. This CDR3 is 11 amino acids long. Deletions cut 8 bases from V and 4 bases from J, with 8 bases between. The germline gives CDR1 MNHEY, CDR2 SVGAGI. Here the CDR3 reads CASGSGYGYTF. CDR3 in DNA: TGTGCCAGCGGGTCTGGCTATGGCTACACCTTC.

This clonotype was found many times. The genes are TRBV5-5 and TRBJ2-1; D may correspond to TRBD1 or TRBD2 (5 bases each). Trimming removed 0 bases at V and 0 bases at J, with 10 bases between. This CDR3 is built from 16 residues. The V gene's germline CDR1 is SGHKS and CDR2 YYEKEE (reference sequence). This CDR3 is CASSLAPGSSYNEQFF. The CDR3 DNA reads TGTGCCAGCAGCTTGGCGCCAGGGAGCTCCTACAATGAGCAGTTCTTC. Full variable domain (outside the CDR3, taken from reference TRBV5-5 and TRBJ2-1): DAGVTQSPTHLIKTRGQQVTLRCSPISGHKSVSWYQQVLGQGPQFIFQYYEKEERGRGNFPDRFSARQFPNYSSELNVNALLLGDSALYLCASSLAPGSSYNEQFFGPGTRLTVL.

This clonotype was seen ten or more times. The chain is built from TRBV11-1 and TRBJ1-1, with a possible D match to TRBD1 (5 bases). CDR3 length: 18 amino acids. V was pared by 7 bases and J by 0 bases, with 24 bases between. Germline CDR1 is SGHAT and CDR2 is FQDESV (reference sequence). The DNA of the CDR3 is TGTGCCAGCACCGGACACCGTAGTCGGAACAGATTGAACACTGAAGCTTTCTTT. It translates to CASTGHRSRNRLNTEAFF.

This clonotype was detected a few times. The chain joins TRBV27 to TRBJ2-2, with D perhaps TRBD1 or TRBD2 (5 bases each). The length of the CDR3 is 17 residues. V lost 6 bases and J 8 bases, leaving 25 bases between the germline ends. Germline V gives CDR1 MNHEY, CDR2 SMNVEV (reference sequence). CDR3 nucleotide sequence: TGTGCCAGCAGCAGCCATTCCGGGACCATCTCGTCAGGGGAGCTGTTTTTT. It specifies CASSSHSGTISSGELFF.

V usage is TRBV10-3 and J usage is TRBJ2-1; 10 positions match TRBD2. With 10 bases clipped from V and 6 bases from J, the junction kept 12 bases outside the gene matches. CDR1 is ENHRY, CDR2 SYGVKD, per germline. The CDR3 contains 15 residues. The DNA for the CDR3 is TGTGCCACCCTGGTGAGCGGGGGGGCCATCAATGAGCAGTTCTTC. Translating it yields CATLVSGGAINEQFF.

The CDR3 nucleotides read TGCAGCGTCTGGGGTGGTGGTACGCAGTATTTT. Translating it yields CSVWGGGTQYF. The chain recombines TRBV29-1 with TRBJ2-3; D ambiguous. In germline, CDR1 is SQVTM, CDR2 ANQGSEA. V was trimmed by 6 bases and J by 8 bases, leaving 12 bases between them. This CDR3 is built from 11 residues.

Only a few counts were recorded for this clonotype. The CDR3 sequence: CASSRRANTEAFF. The CDR3 DNA reads as TGTGCCAGCAGTAGACGGGCGAACACTGAAGCTTTCTTT. This chain joins TRBV6-1 and TRBJ1-1; D is unresolved. Germline CDR1 and CDR2: MNHNS and SASEGT. V was shortened by 5 bases and J by 1 base, with 8 bases between the two germline ends. This CDR3 is 13 amino acids long.

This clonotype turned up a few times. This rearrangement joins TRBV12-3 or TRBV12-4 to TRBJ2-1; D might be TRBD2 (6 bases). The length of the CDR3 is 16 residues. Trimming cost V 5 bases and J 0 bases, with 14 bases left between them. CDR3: CASSPPGLYSYNEQFF. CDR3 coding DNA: TGTGCCAGCAGTCCACCGGGACTGTACTCCTACAATGAGCAGTTCTTC.

CDR3 protein: CASSSIRAGGKLFF. The CDR3 DNA reads TGTGCCAGCAGCTCCATCCGGGCAGGGGGCAAACTGTTTTTT. This rearrangement joins TRBV7-2 to TRBJ1-4, with 8 bases lining up with TRBD1. The CDR3 is made up of 14 amino acids. Germline assignment: CDR1 SGHTA and CDR2 FQGNSA. The ends lost 4 bases at V and 11 bases at J; junction bases unmatched: 9.

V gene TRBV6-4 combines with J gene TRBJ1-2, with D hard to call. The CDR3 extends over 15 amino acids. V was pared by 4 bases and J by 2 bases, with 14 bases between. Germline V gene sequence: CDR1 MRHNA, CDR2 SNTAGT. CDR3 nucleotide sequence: TGTGCCAGCAGTGGAAATGGTCGGAAGAACTATGGCTACACCTTC. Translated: CASSGNGRKNYGYTF.

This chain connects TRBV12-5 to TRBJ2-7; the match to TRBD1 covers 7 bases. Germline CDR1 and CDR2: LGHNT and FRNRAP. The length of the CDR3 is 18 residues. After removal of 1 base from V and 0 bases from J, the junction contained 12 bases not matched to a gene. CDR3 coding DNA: TGTGCTAGTGGTTTGGAACTCCAGGGGACAGCCATCTCCTACGAGCAGTACTTC. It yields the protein CASGLELQGTAISYEQYF.

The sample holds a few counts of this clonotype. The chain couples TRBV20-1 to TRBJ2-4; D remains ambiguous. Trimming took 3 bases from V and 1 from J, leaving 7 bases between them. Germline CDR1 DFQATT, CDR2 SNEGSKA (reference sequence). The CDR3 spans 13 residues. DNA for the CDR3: TGCAGTGCTAGTTTTAGGGCCAAAAACATTCAGTACTTC. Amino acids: CSASFRAKNIQYF.

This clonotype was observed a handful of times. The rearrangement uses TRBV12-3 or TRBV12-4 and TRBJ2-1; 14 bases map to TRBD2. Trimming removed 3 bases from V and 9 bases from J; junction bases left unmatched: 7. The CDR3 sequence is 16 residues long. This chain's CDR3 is CASSFTGTSGRSEQFF. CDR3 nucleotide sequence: TGTGCCAGCAGTTTTACGGGGACTAGCGGGAGAAGTGAGCAGTTCTTC.

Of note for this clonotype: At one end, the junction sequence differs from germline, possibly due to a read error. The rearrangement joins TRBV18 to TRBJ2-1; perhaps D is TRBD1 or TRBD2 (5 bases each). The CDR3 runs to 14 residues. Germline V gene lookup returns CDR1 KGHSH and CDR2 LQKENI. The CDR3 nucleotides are TGTGCCACCTCATCCGGGGCCCCGCGGCATGAGCAGTTCTTC. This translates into CATSSGAPRHEQFF.

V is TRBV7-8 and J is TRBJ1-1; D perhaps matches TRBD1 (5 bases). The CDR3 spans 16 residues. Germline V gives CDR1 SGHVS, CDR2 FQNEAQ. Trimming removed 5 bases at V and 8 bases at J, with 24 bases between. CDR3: CASSPRLGTSSREAFF. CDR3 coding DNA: TGTGCCAGCAGCCCGAGATTAGGGACCTCATCCCGGGAAGCTTTCTTT.

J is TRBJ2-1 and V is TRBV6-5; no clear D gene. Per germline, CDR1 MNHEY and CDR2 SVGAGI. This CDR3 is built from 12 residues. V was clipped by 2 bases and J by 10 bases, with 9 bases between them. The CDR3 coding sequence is TGTGCCAGCAGTTACCCATTCGGAGAGCAGTTCTTC. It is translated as CASSYPFGEQFF.

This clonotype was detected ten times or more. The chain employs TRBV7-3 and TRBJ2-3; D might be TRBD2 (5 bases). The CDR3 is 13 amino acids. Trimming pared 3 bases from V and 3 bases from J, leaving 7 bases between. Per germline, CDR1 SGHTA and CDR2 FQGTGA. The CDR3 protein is CASSFGITDTQYF. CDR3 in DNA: TGTGCCAGCAGCTTCGGGATTACAGATACGCAGTATTTT. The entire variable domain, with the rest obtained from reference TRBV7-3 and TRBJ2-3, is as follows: GAGVSQTPSNKVTEKGKYVELRCDPISGHTALYWYRQSLGQGPEFLIYFQGTGAADDSGLPNDRFFAVRPEGSVSTLKIQRTERGDSAVYLCASSFGITDTQYFGPGTRLTVL.

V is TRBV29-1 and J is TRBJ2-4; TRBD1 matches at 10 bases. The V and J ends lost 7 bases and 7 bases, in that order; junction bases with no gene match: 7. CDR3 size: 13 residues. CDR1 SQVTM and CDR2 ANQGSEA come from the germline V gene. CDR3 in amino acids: CSAVGTGVNIQYF. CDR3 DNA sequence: TGCAGCGCCGTCGGGACAGGGGTCAACATTCAGTACTTC. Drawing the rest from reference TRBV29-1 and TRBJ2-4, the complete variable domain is SAVISQKPSRDICQRGTSLTIQCQVDSQVTMMFWYRQQPGQSLTLIATANQGSEATYESGFVIDKFPISRPNLTFSTLTVSNMSPEDSSIYLCSAVGTGVNIQYFGAGTRLSVL.